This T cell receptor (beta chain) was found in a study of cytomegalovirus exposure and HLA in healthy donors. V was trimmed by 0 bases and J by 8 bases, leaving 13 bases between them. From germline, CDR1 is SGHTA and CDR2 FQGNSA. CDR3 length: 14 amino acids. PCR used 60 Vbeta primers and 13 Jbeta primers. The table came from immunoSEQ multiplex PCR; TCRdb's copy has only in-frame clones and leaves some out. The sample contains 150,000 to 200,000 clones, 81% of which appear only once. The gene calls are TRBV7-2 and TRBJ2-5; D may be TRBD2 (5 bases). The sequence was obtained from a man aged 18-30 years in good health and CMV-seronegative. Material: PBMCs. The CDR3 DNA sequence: TGTGCCAGCAGCTTAGCGGAGGCCCGGGGTACCCAGTACTTC. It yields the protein CASSLAEARGTQYF.